These T cell receptor beta chains were read from a single sample in a study of shared clonotypes between healthy human individuals. Assay: immunoSEQ multiplex PCR; the TCRdb copy retains only in-frame clones and omits some. The sample consists of roughly 550,000 clones, less than 97% of them appearing once. Material for sequencing was naive CD8+ T cells sorted from blood. All receptors come from a woman in her 30s in good health. Both conserved end residues are part of each CDR3. Fields, in order: J gene, V gene, clone size, CDR3 protein. Rows may omit the clone size; those that give it use once, few, many or a size class.

>TRBJ2-1|TRBV28|NA
CASSLLAGVHEQFF
>TRBJ2-5|TRBV28|once
CATLLLSGVGGYQETQYF
>TRBJ2-2|TRBV11-2|NA
CASTQGGQATGELFF
>TRBJ2-7|TRBV27|NA
CASSTTSGSSYEQYF
>TRBJ2-1|TRBV28|NA
CASKLGTSAGNEQFF
>TRBJ2-3|TRBV9|NA
CASSVEYSSTTDTQYF
>TRBJ1-6|TRBV28|NA
CASSSTGTGGGPYNSPLHF
>TRBJ2-7|TRBV30|NA
CALDRDYEQYF
>TRBJ1-5|TRBV28|NA
CASSLMRTVYSNQPQHF
>TRBJ2-1|TRBV6-6|NA
CASSSGSYEQFF
>TRBJ2-1|TRBV7-9|NA
CASSSGAGGLNEQFF
>TRBJ2-7|TRBV7-9|NA
CASAVLIRGLYEQYF
>TRBJ2-5|TRBV28|NA
CATLPVGQYQETQYF
>TRBJ2-3|TRBV6-1|NA
CASSGMGGGDTQYF
>TRBJ2-1|TRBV28|NA
CASSLRGWDNEQFF
>TRBJ2-7|TRBV28|NA
CASSLKGAGPLYEQYF
>TRBJ1-1|TRBV2|NA
CAVRGPRGTEAFF
>TRBJ1-1|TRBV6-6|NA
CASSDRDTTLDAFF
>TRBJ2-7|TRBV28|NA
CASSGLAGDHEQYF
>TRBJ2-7|TRBV2|NA
CASSEYTGTGIYEQYF
>TRBJ2-7|TRBV29-1|NA
CSVGGDASEQYF
>TRBJ2-2|TRBV11-2|NA
CASSSPTGELFF
>TRBJ1-5|TRBV2|once
CASSPTGEGSGLSNQPQHF
>TRBJ2-7|TRBV5-4|NA
CASSIGPGTSGRNEQYF
>TRBJ2-3|TRBV2|NA
CASPRERASSTDTQYF
>TRBJ1-4|TRBV7-9|NA
CATWGIGEKLFF
>TRBJ2-7|TRBV7-9|NA
CASSTGTGKPYEQYF
>TRBJ2-5|TRBV28|NA
CASSYTGAGETQYF
>TRBJ1-1|TRBV16|NA
CASSQSGQGMNTEAFF
>TRBJ2-7|TRBV28|NA
CASSFDRKQYF
>TRBJ2-7|TRBV10-1|once
CASLEKTGQGSYEQYF
>TRBJ2-2|TRBV5-5|NA
CASSLLQPGELFF
>TRBJ2-7|TRBV29-1|NA
CSVGQGAREQYF
>TRBJ1-4|TRBV11-2|NA
CASSKQGDRNEKLFF
>TRBJ2-6|TRBV28|NA
CASTRPPVISGANVLTF
>TRBJ2-5|TRBV19|NA
CGSGPQETQYF
>TRBJ1-5|TRBV28|NA
CASSFGNQPQHF
>TRBJ2-7|TRBV2|NA
CASSEVGGTSGRFEQYF
>TRBJ2-7|TRBV19|NA
CASSSDAYEQYF
>TRBJ1-5|TRBV28|NA
CASSWTGISNQPQHF
>TRBJ2-1|TRBV29-1|NA
CSVDEIDYNEQFF
>TRBJ2-1|TRBV28|NA
CASSFNPSVPSSYNEQFF
>TRBJ2-5|TRBV5-1|NA
CASSFRARGIQETQYF
>TRBJ1-3|TRBV27|NA
CASRATGDPGNTIYF
>TRBJ2-7|TRBV7-9|NA
CASSLITSVTYEQYF
>TRBJ2-4|TRBV4-1|NA
CASSQGVGKNIQYF
>TRBJ2-7|TRBV4-1|NA
CASSQDMGGGPYEQYF